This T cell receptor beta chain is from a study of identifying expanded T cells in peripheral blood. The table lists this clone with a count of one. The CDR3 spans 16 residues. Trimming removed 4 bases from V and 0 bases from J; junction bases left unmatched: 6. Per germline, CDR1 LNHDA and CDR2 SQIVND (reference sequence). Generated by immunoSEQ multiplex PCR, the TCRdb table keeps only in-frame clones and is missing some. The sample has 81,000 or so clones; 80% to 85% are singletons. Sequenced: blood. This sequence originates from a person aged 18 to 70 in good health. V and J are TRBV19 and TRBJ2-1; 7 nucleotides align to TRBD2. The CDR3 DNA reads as TGTGCCAGTAGTAGCGGGAGCGCGAGCTCCTACAATGAGCAGTTCTTC. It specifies CASSSGSASSYNEQFF.